Listed below are T cell receptor beta chains from one sample, sequenced in a study of cytomegalovirus exposure and HLA in healthy donors. Assay: immunoSEQ multiplex PCR; the TCRdb copy retains only in-frame clones and omits some. Of about 110,000 clones listed, 60% to 80% were seen once; the top ten hold less than 0.95%. Sequenced material: PBMCs. The receptors here all came from a boy between 10 and 17 years old in good health and CMV-seronegative. The CDR3 runs from the conserved cysteine through the conserved F or W.

j_gene	v_gene	CDR3aa
TRBJ2-2	TRBV6-1	CASSEMTGDGELFF
TRBJ2-1	TRBV9	CASNLAGGNNEQFF
TRBJ1-5	TRBV28	CASSLQGIAQPQHF
TRBJ2-7	TRBV28	CASSSTSGGKSYEQYF
TRBJ1-1	TRBV4-3	CASSLDRMNTEAFF
TRBJ2-3	TRBV7-3	CASSLIGRPDTQYF
TRBJ2-7	TRBV5-1	CASSLGTGVYEQYF
TRBJ2-5	TRBV19	CATGTSGGAETQYF
TRBJ2-2	TRBV11-2	CASSLGAGSTGELFF
TRBJ2-2	TRBV5-3	CARSPGGAFGELFF
TRBJ1-6	TRBV7-2	CASSLGGGDRGRTLHF
TRBJ1-6	TRBV11-2	CASSRQGANSPLHF
TRBJ1-5	TRBV30	CAWTDRGRNQPQHF
TRBJ2-3	TRBV10-3	CASSPGQGGDTDTQYF
TRBJ1-1	TRBV19	CASSRRQGRNTEAFF
TRBJ2-1	TRBV28	CASSFGPSGRSAEQFF
TRBJ1-1	TRBV19	CASSADRYSEAFF
TRBJ1-2	TRBV19	CASTPGTGVFYGYTF
TRBJ1-5	TRBV19	CASSSLYSNQPQHF
TRBJ2-4	TRBV11-2	CASSATGTQAKNIQYF
TRBJ2-3	TRBV28	CASKGGGIGSDTQYF
TRBJ1-4	TRBV12-5	CASGITGINEKLFF
TRBJ2-3	TRBV5-1	CASSLMPGQGNYRDTQYF
TRBJ2-3	TRBV7-9	CASSPQGQGADTQYF
TRBJ2-1	TRBV2	CASTFQRSTPNEQFF
TRBJ2-3	TRBV6-4	CASSRDRTYTDTQYF
TRBJ2-7	TRBV6-4	CASSDPGTGGEQYF
TRBJ2-1	TRBV9	CASSVVGGGPYEQFF
TRBJ2-7	TRBV7-9	CASSLVATGDEQYF
TRBJ2-5	TRBV29-1	CSVSRGETQYF
TRBJ2-7	TRBV7-8	CASSLGFSYEQYF
TRBJ1-1	TRBV14	CASSQTAPGQGEVNTEAFF
TRBJ2-7	TRBV5-1	CASSPDRGRGYEQYF
TRBJ1-2	TRBV2	CASGRVFGYTF
TRBJ2-4	TRBV6-5	CASSYSRGSLIQYF
TRBJ2-1	TRBV7-7	CASSLGRGDNEQFF
TRBJ1-2	TRBV5-1	CASSLGGQGANYGYTF
TRBJ1-5	TRBV7-6	CASSLNQAGQPQHF
TRBJ2-1	TRBV10-2	CASSVTSGKNEQFF
TRBJ1-4	TRBV7-5	CVRSPQGWREKLFF
TRBJ1-1	TRBV6-5	CASSRQENTEAFF
TRBJ2-3	TRBV9	CASSVGGHGTDTQYF
TRBJ1-2	TRBV7-2	CASSLAHRTNYGYTF
TRBJ2-7	TRBV5-6	CASSSFREQYF
TRBJ2-1	TRBV11-2	CASSLRGGTYYNEQFF
TRBJ2-2	TRBV23-1	CAEHSAVVRDRAPETNTGELFF
TRBJ2-1	TRBV5-6	CASSPDRVDEQFF
TRBJ1-1	TRBV5-1	CASSFSTGQSYTEAFF
TRBJ2-4	TRBV7-9	CASSPRLAGGAKNIQYF
TRBJ2-7	TRBV5-1	CASRGLAGAYEQYF
TRBJ1-1	TRBV28	CASSLLGQGAEAFF
TRBJ1-4	TRBV10-3	CAISGGGLSNEKLFF
TRBJ2-1	TRBV5-6	CASSPGPSGLSSYNEQFF
TRBJ2-1	TRBV30	CAWITSGRGYEQFF
TRBJ2-3	TRBV5-4	CASSLVAGGTDTQYF
TRBJ2-7	TRBV6-5	CASSRQGQIYEQYF